This T cell receptor beta chain was profiled in a study of T cell changes during pregnancy in multiple sclerosis. The assay was immunoSEQ multiplex PCR, and TCRdb's table has in-frame clones only and misses some. The table shows 45,000 to 65,000 clones, with around nine tenths occurring only once. V was trimmed by 4 bases and J by 2 bases, leaving 15 bases between them. In germline, CDR1 is SEHNR, CDR2 FQNEAQ (reference sequence). The CDR3 extends over 15 amino acids. This chain joins TRBV7-9 and TRBJ2-7, with TRBD1 as a possible D gene (6 bases). This specimen consisted of CD4+ T cells from peripheral blood mononuclear cells, obtained in the third trimester of pregnancy. The origin of this receptor is a female donor with multiple sclerosis, enrolled in a pregnancy study. CDR3 amino acids: CASSSDSKDAYEQYF. In DNA, the CDR3 is TGTGCCAGCAGCTCGGACAGCAAAGACGCCTACGAGCAGTACTTC.